Shown below are 26 T cell receptor beta chains from a single sample sequenced in a study of blood T cell repertoires in COVID-19. The assay was immunoSEQ multiplex PCR, and TCRdb's table has in-frame clones only and misses some. The repertoire has hundreds of thousands of clones, approximately 91% of them found once; the top ten carry 0.7% to 0.85%. Sequencing was carried out using peripheral blood. All receptors come from a woman aged 25 to 39 with acute or convalescent COVID-19.

The gene calls are TRBV7-2 and TRBJ2-1; a weak D match, TRBD2 (5 bases). The CDR3 covers 12 residues. Germline values: CDR1 SGHTA, CDR2 FQGNSA. V was shortened by 5 bases and J by 10 bases, with 12 bases between the two germline ends. The CDR3 here is CASSKSSAEQFF. In DNA form, the CDR3 reads TGTGCCAGCAGCAAAAGTAGCGCCGAGCAGTTCTTC.

There are a few counts of this clone. V gene TRBV27 combines with J gene TRBJ2-1; D perhaps matches TRBD2 (6 bases). Trimming cost V 3 bases and J 4 bases, with 10 bases left between them. The CDR3 has 14 residues. The germline V gene encodes CDR1 MNHEY and CDR2 SMNVEV (reference sequence). The CDR3 loop is CASSFTGAYNEQFF. The DNA of the CDR3 is TGTGCCAGCAGTTTTACGGGAGCTTACAATGAGCAGTTCTTC.

The J gene is TRBJ1-6, the V gene TRBV19; D call uncertain. This CDR3 region has 16 residues. V lost 3 bases, J lost 7 bases, and 16 bases lay in between. The germline CDR1 and CDR2 sequences are LNHDA and SQIVND (reference sequence). The CDR3 nucleotides are TGTGCCAGTAGTATTCCGAGTAATCCCATAAATTCACCCCTCCACTTT. As protein: CASSIPSNPINSPLHF.

The V and J genes are TRBV19 and TRBJ2-7, with D tentatively TRBD1 (5 bases). This CDR3 is 12 amino acids long. The germline CDR1 and CDR2 sequences are LNHDA and SQIVND (reference sequence). Trimming removed 0 bases from V and 6 bases from J, with 6 bases in between. In DNA, the CDR3 is TGTGCCAGTAGTATAGACAGGGCCGAGCAGTACTTC. This codes for CASSIDRAEQYF.

Concerning this clone itself: One end of the junction fails to match germline, which may point to a read error. The V and J genes are TRBV19 and TRBJ1-2; 8 bases are a match to TRBD1. Per the germline V gene, CDR1 is LNHDA and CDR2 is SQIVND (reference sequence). The CDR3 runs to 15 residues. The chain's CDR3 is CASSPQGAPNYGYTF. The CDR3 DNA sequence: TGTGCCAGTAGTCCGCAGGGGGCACCTAATTATGGCTACACCTTC.

This clone was picked up a small number of times. The V gene is TRBV5-6, the J gene TRBJ1-5; perhaps TRBD1 as D (6 bases). Germline CDR1 is SGHDT and CDR2 is YYEEEE. Trimming took off 2 bases at V and 6 bases at J, with 12 bases between the two ends. The CDR3 covers 14 residues. Written as DNA, the CDR3 is TGTGCCAGCAGCTTCGGCGGACAGATTCAGCCCCAGCATTTT. Protein product: CASSFGGQIQPQHF.

The chain couples TRBV7-9 to TRBJ2-1; no reliable D call. Germline V gives CDR1 SEHNR, CDR2 FQNEAQ (reference sequence). This CDR3 is 12 amino acids long. Deletions cut 4 bases from V and 7 bases from J, with 8 bases between. CDR3 region: CASSYERNEQFF. The CDR3 nucleotides are TGTGCCAGCAGCTATGAGAGAAATGAGCAGTTCTTC.

V is TRBV2 and J is TRBJ2-3, with D possibly matching TRBD2 (5 bases). With 6 bases removed from V and 5 bases from J, the gap between germline ends came to 9 bases. The CDR3 is 12 residues long. CDR1 and CDR2 from the germline V gene are SNHLY and FYNNEI. As DNA, the CDR3 is TGTGCCAGCAGACTGCGGGTAGATACGCAGTATTTT. It translates to CASRLRVDTQYF.

V and J are TRBV10-2 and TRBJ1-6, with D hard to call. CDR1 is WSHSY, CDR2 SAAADI, per germline. V dropped 2 bases and J dropped 3 bases, with 8 bases sitting between them. The CDR3 has 15 residues. The DNA of the CDR3 is TGCGCCAGCAGTGAGGGCAGAAGCTATAATTCACCCCTCCACTTT. It is translated as CASSEGRSYNSPLHF.

V gene TRBV6-2 or TRBV6-3 combines with J gene TRBJ2-1; 9 bases fit TRBD1. This CDR3 comprises 15 residues. Germline V gene lookup returns CDR1 MNHEY and CDR2 SVGEGT. With V trimmed by 5 bases and J by 5 bases, 7 bases remained unmatched. The CDR3 spells CASSRQGESNNEQFF. In DNA form, the CDR3 reads TGTGCCAGCAGTCGACAGGGGGAAAGCAACAATGAGCAGTTCTTC.

This chain links TRBV6-5 with TRBJ2-2, with TRBD1 matching 8 bases. The V gene's germline CDR1 is MNHEY and CDR2 SVGAGI. Trimming cost V 4 bases and J 7 bases; bases outside gene matches: 2. The CDR3 runs 13 residues. CDR3 loop: CASSSDRVGELFF. CDR3 DNA: TGTGCCAGCAGTTCGGACAGGGTCGGGGAGCTGTTTTTT.

The chain recombines TRBV19 with TRBJ1-2, with D unclear. Germline V gene sequence: CDR1 LNHDA, CDR2 SQIVND (reference sequence). V dropped 7 bases and J dropped 8 bases, with 20 bases sitting between them. There are 14 residues in the CDR3. In DNA, the CDR3 is TGTGCCAGTACCCCTCGTCGTGGGCAGAACGGCTACACCTTC. It is translated as CASTPRRGQNGYTF.

Of note for this clone: No conserved phenylalanine or tryptophan is present at the end of the CDR3, so a read error is the likely explanation. It is unclear where the CDR3 begins or ends on the DNA, so no DNA is shown, and the CDR3 is as TCRdb lists it. This chain links TRBV12-5 with TRBJ2-4; TRBD2, the D gene given by the table, was not confirmed from the DNA. The V gene's germline CDR1 is LGHNT and CDR2 FRNRAP. From its first to its last residue, the CDR3 has 14 amino acids. CDR3: CASGPGDIAGGPVL.

The chain employs TRBV7-3 and TRBJ2-7; 7 bases map to TRBD1. Looked up from germline, CDR1 is SGHTA and CDR2 is FQGTGA. The CDR3 totals 13 residues. V trimming: 2 bases; J trimming: 8 bases; junction bases outside the gene matches: 6. The CDR3 coding sequence is TGTGCCAGCAGCTTAGACAGGGAAGGACAGCAGTACTTC. Translation gives CASSLDREGQQYF. The variable domain in full, completed from reference TRBV7-3 and TRBJ2-7, reads GAGVSQTPSNKVTEKGKYVELRCDPISGHTALYWYRQSLGQGPEFLIYFQGTGAADDSGLPNDRFFAVRPEGSVSTLKIQRTERGDSAVYLCASSLDREGQQYFGPGTRLTVT.

CDR3 amino acids: CASSFGTGTPYEQYF. Written as DNA, the CDR3 is TGTGCCAGTAGTTTCGGGACAGGCACCCCCTACGAGCAGTACTTC. The rearrangement uses TRBV19 and TRBJ2-7, with 8 nucleotides matching TRBD1. This CDR3 spans 15 amino acids. With 5 bases clipped from V and 2 bases from J, the junction kept 8 bases outside the gene matches. Germline V gives CDR1 LNHDA, CDR2 SQIVND (reference sequence).

The chain joins TRBV19 to TRBJ2-4; TRBD1 matches at 7 bases. Trimming took 2 bases from V and 4 from J; bases not matched to a gene: 5. CDR1 is LNHDA, CDR2 SQIVND, per germline (reference sequence). The CDR3 runs 15 residues. CDR3 coding DNA: TGTGCCAGTAGTATACTCACAGGGGATAAAAACATTCAGTACTTC. This sequence encodes CASSILTGDKNIQYF.

The J gene is TRBJ2-7, the V gene TRBV12-5, with D maybe TRBD2 (5 bases). Trimming removed 9 bases from V and 3 bases from J, with 9 bases in between. Germline assignment: CDR1 LGHNT and CDR2 FRNRAP. This CDR3 region has 11 residues. The CDR3 reads CASSGIYEQYF. In nucleotides, the CDR3 is TGTGCTAGCTCGGGGATCTACGAGCAGTACTTC.

This chain links TRBV11-2 with TRBJ2-2, with D perhaps matching TRBD1 (5 bases). V gave up 5 bases and J gave up 0 bases, with 22 bases separating them. Germline V CDR1 and CDR2: SGHAT, FQNNGV. The CDR3 consists of 19 residues. In nucleotides, the CDR3 is TGTGCCAGCAGCCCCGACTTGGGCCAGGGATACGCGAACACCGGGGAGCTGTTTTTT. This sequence encodes CASSPDLGQGYANTGELFF.

This chain links TRBV6-4 with TRBJ2-1, with D tentatively TRBD1 (5 bases). Germline values: CDR1 MRHNA, CDR2 SNTAGT. The CDR3 is 12 amino acids. Trimming took 6 bases from V and 11 from J, leaving 14 bases between them. The CDR3 reads CASRNPGRQQFF. CDR3 nucleotide sequence: TGTGCCAGCAGGAATCCAGGGCGCCAGCAGTTCTTC.

The chain employs TRBV21-1 and TRBJ2-7; the table names TRBD1, a call not compared with the DNA. TRBV21-1 is described as a pseudogene. CDR3 size: 15 residues. The CDR3 DNA reads as TGTGCCAGCAGCAAAGCAAGGACAGGGGCCTACGAGCAGTACTTC. Protein sequence: CASSKARTGAYEQYF.

This chain connects TRBV6-2 or TRBV6-3 to TRBJ2-1; 10 nucleotides agree with TRBD2. V shed 5 bases, J shed 4 bases, and the junction held 5 bases outside the gene matches. The V gene's germline CDR1 is MNHEY and CDR2 SVGEGT. CDR3 size: 15 residues. Written as DNA, the CDR3 is TGTGCCAGCAGTAACCTAGCGGGAGAGTACAATGAGCAGTTCTTC. Translation: CASSNLAGEYNEQFF.

The V call is TRBV7-2, the J call TRBJ1-5; D is unresolved. Trimming shortened V by 6 bases and J by 4 bases, and 16 bases separated the two germline ends. CDR1 and CDR2 from the germline V gene are SGHTA and FQGNSA. This CDR3 is 15 amino acids long. This CDR3 is CASSITRGNNQPQHF. CDR3 in DNA: TGTGCCAGCAGTATTACGCGGGGAAATAATCAGCCCCAGCATTTT. Full variable domain (rest looked up from reference TRBV7-2 and TRBJ1-5): GAGVSQSPSNKVTEKGKDVELRCDPISGHTALYWYRQSLGQGLEFLIYFQGNSAPDKSGLPSDRFSAERTGGSVSTLTIQRTQQEDSAVYLCASSITRGNNQPQHFGDGTRLSIL.

The chain joins TRBV5-1 to TRBJ2-5, with 10 bases fitting TRBD2. This CDR3 has 16 residues. Unmatched junction bases numbered 11, after V lost 4 bases and J lost 5 bases. Looked up from germline, CDR1 is SGHRS and CDR2 is YFSETQ. The CDR3 is CASSGGLAVAGETQYF. The CDR3 coding sequence is TGCGCCAGCAGCGGCGGACTAGCGGTGGCTGGTGAGACCCAGTACTTC.

The CDR3 loop is CASSGYETGTYEQYF. DNA of the CDR3: TGTGCCAGCAGCGGATATGAGACAGGGACCTACGAGCAGTACTTC. This chain links TRBV5-4 with TRBJ2-7; 7 bases align to TRBD1. With 4 bases clipped from V and 2 bases from J, the junction kept 9 bases outside the gene matches. Germline V CDR1 and CDR2: SGHNT, YYREEE (reference sequence). The CDR3 is 15 residues long.

This chain links TRBV3-1 (or the pseudogene TRBV3-2) with TRBJ1-5; no clear D gene. Germline V lookup: CDR1 LGHDT, CDR2 YNNKEL (reference sequence). V was shortened by 4 bases and J by 10 bases, with 17 bases between the two germline ends. The CDR3 has 14 amino acids. The CDR3 DNA sequence: TGTGCCAGCAGCCCGTTTAGTCCCCACCCACCCCAGCATTTT. This sequence encodes CASSPFSPHPPQHF.

This chain links TRBV6-5 with TRBJ1-3; D is ambiguous. CDR3 length equals 11 residues. With 6 bases removed from V and 4 bases from J, the gap between germline ends came to 4 bases. The germline V gene encodes CDR1 MNHEY and CDR2 SVGAGI. Here the CDR3 DNA reads TGTGCCAGCAGCCAGGGAAACACCATATATTTT. Translating gives CASSQGNTIYF.